This entry lists 5 T cell receptor delta chains sequenced from one sample in a study of human gamma delta and Vdelta1 T cells. TCRdb re-called clones from the PCR reads via CATT. The table includes approximately 6,300 delta-chain clones, over 8.5% detected once. Sequencing was carried out using naive CD27+ Vdelta1 gamma-delta T cells from blood. These receptors originate from a human donor in good health.

As concerns this clone: A single base is all that separates this from a far larger clone, so a read error is likely. The J gene is TRDJ1, the V gene TRDV3, with D unresolved. The CDR3 length is 14 residues. Trimming took 4 bases from V and 1 from J, leaving 16 bases between them. Germline CDR1 TVYSNPD, CDR2 GDNSRS (reference sequence). The CDR3 is CASHRYVLTDKLIF. In DNA, the CDR3 is TGTGCCTCACACCGGTACGTCCTCACCGATAAACTCATCTTT.

Turning to this clone: The protein held in TCRdb is that of a much larger clone and does not match this DNA's translation at residue 11, likely because of a read error; the protein shown is translated from the DNA. The rearrangement joins TRDV2 to TRDJ1; 7 nucleotides line up with TRDD2. V shed 1 base and J 1 base; nucleotides not matched to a gene: 17. Per germline, CDR1 GEAIGNYY and CDR2 EKD. CDR3 length equals 19 residues. The CDR3 coding sequence is TGTGCCTGTGACACTGTCCTTCCTCACGGGAGGACCCTCACCGATAAACTCATCTTT. Amino acid sequence: CACDTVLPHGRTLTDKLIF.

This chain links TRDV1 with TRDJ1, with 12 bases that match TRDD3. This CDR3 contains 24 residues. J was trimmed by 5 bases and V by 4 bases; bases with no gene match: 32. Germline V gene lookup returns CDR1 TSWWSYY and CDR2 QGS. The CDR3 loop is CALGAYGSRSYRFHTGGYRDKLIF. The CDR3 DNA reads as TGTGCTCTTGGGGCTTACGGATCACGCTCCTATCGCTTTCATACTGGGGGATACAGAGATAAACTCATCTTT.

This clone appeared a few times. A far larger clone differs by one base, so this is likely a read error. The same CDR3 can be traced to other DNA sequences in this sample. The rearrangement uses TRDV1 and TRDJ1; TRDD3 aligns across 7 bases. J lost 0 bases, V lost 4 bases, and 23 bases had no gene match. CDR1 and CDR2 (germline): TSWWSYY, QGS. This CDR3 is built from 21 residues. The CDR3 DNA follows: TGTGCTCTTGGGGGGATAAACAGGTGGGGGACCAGGGGGTCGTACACCGATAAACTCATCTTT. This translates into CALGGINRWGTRGSYTDKLIF.

Within the sample, this clone is medium-sized. The genes are TRDV1 and TRDJ1; 13 bases agree with TRDD3. Looked up from germline, CDR1 is TSWWSYY and CDR2 is QGS. The CDR3 contains 22 residues. The junction had 19 bases not matched to a gene; V was cut back by 0 bases and J by 3 bases. The CDR3 nucleotides read TGTGCTCTTGGGGAACTCCACCTACGCCGGAACTGGGGGATACGCTCCCCCGATAAACTCATCTTT. It is translated as CALGELHLRRNWGIRSPDKLIF.